Each of the 23 T cell receptor beta chains below was sequenced from the same sample in a study of cytomegalovirus exposure and HLA in healthy donors. The PCR ran on 60 Vbeta and 13 Jbeta primers. TCRdb keeps only in-frame clones here, not all; method: immunoSEQ multiplex PCR. The data show 130,000 to 150,000 clones, nearly 80% seen once. Sequences were obtained from PBMCs. The origin of the receptors is a woman aged 25 to 39 in good health and CMV-seronegative.

The gene calls are TRBV29-1 and TRBJ1-1, with TRBD1 as a possible D gene (5 bases). The V gene's germline CDR1 is SQVTM and CDR2 ANQGSEA. Trimming shortened V by 6 bases and J by 0 bases, and 11 bases separated the two germline ends. This CDR3 spans 13 amino acids. The CDR3 loop is CSVGGKLNTEAFF. Written as DNA, the CDR3 is TGCAGCGTGGGGGGTAAGCTGAACACTGAAGCTTTCTTT.

This sequence joins TRBV6-6 and TRBJ2-2, with D maybe TRBD1 (6 bases). V gave up 2 bases and J gave up 4 bases, with 11 bases separating them. This CDR3 region has 15 residues. CDR1 is MNHNY, CDR2 SVGAGI, per germline (reference sequence). CDR3 protein: CASSYRQESTGELFF. The DNA for the CDR3 is TGTGCCAGCAGTTACAGACAGGAGAGCACCGGGGAGCTGTTTTTT.

The chain joins TRBV5-1 to TRBJ1-3, with 7 bases matching TRBD1. V lost 3 bases and J lost 0; bases outside the gene matches: 3. Per germline, CDR1 SGHRS and CDR2 YFSETQ. This CDR3 has 15 amino acids. This CDR3 is CASSYQGDSGNTIYF. CDR3 DNA sequence: TGCGCCAGCAGCTATCAGGGGGACTCTGGAAACACCATATATTTT.

The rearrangement uses TRBV6-6 and TRBJ2-5; 9 nucleotides align to TRBD2. The CDR3 loop spans 16 amino acids. CDR1 and CDR2 from the germline V gene are MNHNY and SVGAGI (reference sequence). V was pared by 0 bases and J by 1 base, with 3 bases of the junction left unmatched. CDR3 bases: TGTGCCAGCAGTTACTCTCTAGCGGGGATCCAAGAGACCCAGTACTTC. This gives the protein CASSYSLAGIQETQYF.

V and J are TRBV25-1 and TRBJ1-2, with 10 bases matching TRBD1. The ends lost 4 bases at V and 2 bases at J; junction bases unmatched: 4. The CDR3 sequence is 15 residues long. Per the germline V gene, CDR1 is MGHDK and CDR2 is SYGVNS. CDR3 loop: CASSGDRGHNYGYTF. The CDR3 DNA follows: TGTGCCAGCAGTGGAGACAGGGGGCACAACTATGGCTACACCTTC.

This CDR3 is CASSSRDRGLYEQYF. CDR3 DNA: TGTGCCAGCAGCTCCCGGGACAGGGGGCTGTACGAGCAGTACTTC. The chain joins TRBV11-2 to TRBJ2-7, with 12 positions matching TRBD1. This CDR3 region has 15 residues. J was trimmed by 4 bases and V by 4 bases; bases with no gene match: 5. Looked up from germline, CDR1 is SGHAT and CDR2 is FQNNGV.

This rearrangement joins TRBV18 to TRBJ2-5; no clear D gene. Germline V lookup: CDR1 KGHSH, CDR2 LQKENI. The CDR3 is 15 residues long. Trimming removed 5 bases at V and 2 bases at J, with 15 bases between. CDR3 sequence: CASSSYVTDQETQYF. The CDR3, as DNA: TGTGCCAGCTCATCTTACGTTACAGATCAAGAGACCCAGTACTTC.

The chain couples TRBV10-3 to TRBJ2-1, with 8 bases lining up with TRBD1. The germline gives CDR1 ENHRY, CDR2 SYGVKD. The junction had 11 bases not matched to a gene; V was cut back by 10 bases and J by 6 bases. The CDR3 contains 14 residues. In DNA, the CDR3 is TGTGCCAGCGGACAGGGTTTCTCGCTCAATGAGCAGTTCTTC. This codes for CASGQGFSLNEQFF.

The chain uses TRBV9 and TRBJ1-3; 7 bases are a match to TRBD1. CDR3 size: 17 residues. In germline, CDR1 is SGDLS, CDR2 YYNGEE. The V and J ends lost 0 bases and 0 bases, in that order; junction bases with no gene match: 6. The CDR3 nucleotides are TGTGCCAGCAGCGTAGGTCCAGGGGGTTTCTCTGGAAACACCATATATTTT. Its protein is CASSVGPGGFSGNTIYF.

The chain has TRBV6-6 and TRBJ2-4; D gene uncertain. Between the trimmed V and J ends, which lost 7 bases and 5 bases, there was a span of 12 bases. This CDR3 has 13 amino acids. Germline V lookup: CDR1 MNHNY, CDR2 SVGAGI (reference sequence). CDR3 loop: CASIFGQENIQYF. The CDR3 region has the DNA TGTGCCAGCATTTTTGGGCAGGAAAACATTCAGTACTTC.

The chain carries TRBV7-2 and TRBJ2-3; D is unresolved. Trimming removed 3 bases from V and 5 bases from J, with 3 bases in between. The CDR3 has 11 residues. Per germline, CDR1 SGHTA and CDR2 FQGNSA. The CDR3 sequence: CASSLRDTQYF. CDR3 DNA: TGTGCCAGCAGCTTGAGAGATACGCAGTATTTT.

The chain joins TRBV29-1 to TRBJ1-5; tentatively, D is TRBD1 (6 bases). Germline V gene data show CDR1 as SQVTM and CDR2 as ANQGSEA. This CDR3 has 13 residues. V lost 4 bases to trimming and J lost 10 bases, with 17 bases between them. The CDR3 region is CSVGSGDGYPQHF. For the CDR3, the DNA is TGCAGCGTTGGGTCAGGGGATGGATATCCCCAGCATTTT.

V and J are TRBV9 and TRBJ1-6; D unclear. Germline V gene sequence: CDR1 SGDLS, CDR2 YYNGEE. The CDR3 totals 14 residues. The germline V and J ends were trimmed by 4 bases and 10 bases, with 15 bases remaining between them. In DNA form, the CDR3 reads TGTGCCAGCAGCTTTCGGGAGGGATGGTCACCCCTCCACTTT. Translation: CASSFREGWSPLHF.

V gene TRBV11-2 combines with J gene TRBJ1-1; no clear D gene. Germline-derived CDR1 and CDR2 are SGHAT and FQNNGV. V lost 3 bases to trimming and J lost 6 bases, with 14 bases between them. This CDR3 region has 14 residues. The CDR3 region has the DNA TGTGCCAGCAGCTTCCCCACGGGGTATCCTGAAGCTTTCTTT. Protein product: CASSFPTGYPEAFF.

The CDR3 loop reads CASRDPGLTEAFF. In DNA, the CDR3 is TGTGCCAGCAGAGATCCGGGACTTACTGAAGCTTTCTTT. This chain links TRBV6-5 with TRBJ1-1; a possible D gene is TRBD1 (5 bases). The CDR3 has 13 amino acids. Germline CDR1 is MNHEY and CDR2 is SVGAGI. Trimming took 6 bases from V and 5 from J, leaving 13 bases between them.

Written as DNA, the CDR3 is TGCGCCAGCAGCTTGGTAACCCTGACAGGTCTCGTCACTGAAGCTTTCTTT. Translating gives CASSLVTLTGLVTEAFF. The chain has TRBV5-1 and TRBJ1-1, with a weak D call TRBD1 (6 bases). V lost 0 bases and J lost 4, with 19 bases in between. CDR1 is SGHRS, CDR2 YFSETQ, per germline. The CDR3 contains 17 residues.

This sequence joins TRBV5-5 and TRBJ2-7, with 8 nucleotides matching TRBD2. V lost 4 bases to trimming and J lost 4 bases; unmatched junction nucleotides: 13. The CDR3 is made up of 16 amino acids. The germline V gene has CDR1 SGHKS and CDR2 YYEKEE (reference sequence). The CDR3 DNA follows: TGTGCCAGCAGCCCACGAATCGAGCGGGGGTATTACGAGCAGTACTTC. It specifies CASSPRIERGYYEQYF.

The chain combines TRBV7-2 with TRBJ2-5; 11 bases align to TRBD2. Germline V gene lookup returns CDR1 SGHTA and CDR2 FQGNSA. The ends lost 3 bases at V and 11 bases at J; junction bases unmatched: 11. The CDR3 length is 15 residues. Written as DNA, the CDR3 is TGTGCCAGCAGCTTTAGCGGGGGGGCATATGGAGAGCAGTACTTC. Amino acids: CASSFSGGAYGEQYF.

The chain combines TRBV18 with TRBJ2-4, with D maybe TRBD1 (7 bases). The germline V gene encodes CDR1 KGHSH and CDR2 LQKENI. V lost 4 bases and J 7 bases, leaving 14 bases between the germline ends. The CDR3 consists of 14 residues. CDR3 bases: TGTGCCAGCTCACGGACAGGAGGGAGCAACATTCAGTACTTC. Its protein is CASSRTGGSNIQYF.

This chain uses TRBV7-3 with TRBJ1-1; a possible D gene is TRBD1 (6 bases). This CDR3 spans 14 amino acids. Germline lookup yields CDR1 SGHTA and CDR2 FQGTGA. V was cut by 6 bases and J by 0 bases, with 11 bases left in between. CDR3 protein: CASSPGAMNTEAFF. In DNA form, the CDR3 reads TGTGCCAGCAGTCCAGGGGCGATGAACACTGAAGCTTTCTTT.

The chain uses TRBV2 and TRBJ1-4, with no clear D. The V and J ends lost 6 bases and 7 bases respectively, with 18 bases between them. The CDR3 length is 15 residues. CDR1 SNHLY and CDR2 FYNNEI come from the germline V gene. CDR3 sequence (DNA): TGTGCCAGCAGAGGGTTAGAGGGATCCGGTGAAAAACTGTTTTTT. Encoded protein: CASRGLEGSGEKLFF.

This rearrangement joins TRBV19 to TRBJ1-2; D is possibly TRBD1 (6 bases). Trimming stripped 8 bases from V and 4 bases from J, with 11 bases between. CDR3 length equals 12 residues. Per the germline V gene, CDR1 is LNHDA and CDR2 is SQIVND (reference sequence). The CDR3 coding sequence is TGTGCCAGTCAGGACAGTTTCTATGGCTACACCTTC. Translation gives CASQDSFYGYTF.

The rearrangement links TRBV6-1 to TRBJ1-2; 8 bases match TRBD1. The CDR3 covers 15 residues. V was clipped by 0 bases and J by 3 bases; unmatched bases: 3. Germline V gene sequence: CDR1 MNHNS, CDR2 SASEGT. CDR3 sequence (DNA): TGTGCCAGCAGTGAAGCCGGGACAGGTTACTATGGCTACACCTTC. Its protein product is CASSEAGTGYYGYTF.